These 15 T cell receptor beta chains came from one sample sequenced in a study of OX40 agonist ivuxolimab in advanced cancers. The protocol was immunoSEQ multiplex PCR, while the TCRdb copy is restricted to in-frame clones and leaves out a portion. The table lists around 83,000 clones, around 85% of them singletons. Sequences were derived from CD4+ or CD8+ T cells sorted from blood, sampled in a trial of the OX40 agonist ivuxolimab. These TCRs come from an adult with an advanced solid tumor such as melanoma, head and neck, liver or kidney cancer.

The chain links TRBV27 to TRBJ2-7; D unresolved. This CDR3 has 13 residues. Between the trimmed V and J ends, which lost 6 bases and 0 bases, there was a span of 9 bases. Germline V gene lookup returns CDR1 MNHEY and CDR2 SMNVEV (reference sequence). CDR3 DNA sequence: TGTGCCAGCAGAGGCCAGCGCTCCTACGAGCAGTACTTC. Its protein is CASRGQRSYEQYF.

The V and J genes are TRBV10-3 and TRBJ2-3; 7 bases fit TRBD2. This CDR3 is built from 16 residues. Trimming at V came to 2 bases and at J to 0 bases, leaving 5 bases not matched to a gene. The germline CDR1 and CDR2 sequences are ENHRY and SYGVKD. The CDR3: CAISEKSGTSTDTQYF. The CDR3 nucleotides read TGTGCCATCAGTGAGAAAAGCGGGACTAGCACAGATACGCAGTATTTT.

As for this clone: One end of the junction is discordant with germline, which a read error may explain. The CDR3 coding sequence is TGTGCTAGCAGCGTCTCGGGACCCATCAATGAGCAGTTCTTC. Protein sequence: CASSVSGPINEQFF. The chain uses TRBV7-7 and TRBJ2-1; D possibly uses TRBD1 or TRBD2 (5 bases each). Germline CDR1 SSHAT, CDR2 FNYEAQ (reference sequence). This CDR3 is built from 14 residues. Full variable domain (missing parts from reference TRBV7-7 and TRBJ2-1): GAGVSQSPRYKVTKRGQDVTLRCDPISSHATLYWYQQALGQGPEFLTYFNYEAQPDKSGLPSDRFSAERPEGSISTLTIQRTEQRDSAMYRCASSVSGPINEQFFGPGTRLTVL.

The chain links TRBV2 to TRBJ2-5; 13 bases fit TRBD2. The CDR3 length is 15 residues. V gave up 4 bases and J gave up 4 bases; unmatched junction bases: 3. The germline V gene encodes CDR1 SNHLY and CDR2 FYNNEI. CDR3 amino acids: CASSGTSGGGETQYF. CDR3 sequence (DNA): TGTGCCAGCAGTGGGACTAGCGGGGGTGGAGAGACCCAGTACTTC.

This chain connects TRBV6-5 to TRBJ2-5, with TRBD2 identical over 9 bases. The CDR3 has 14 residues. After removal of 8 bases from V and 5 bases from J, the junction contained 9 bases not matched to a gene. The germline V gene encodes CDR1 MNHEY and CDR2 SVGAGI. The CDR3 DNA sequence: TGTGCCAGCGGAAGCGGGAGGAGGGTCGAGACCCAGTACTTC. It encodes CASGSGRRVETQYF.

This clone was counted a few times. The J gene is TRBJ2-7, the V gene TRBV19, with 9 bases fitting TRBD1. The CDR3 length is 14 residues. CDR1 and CDR2 (germline): LNHDA, SQIVND (reference sequence). V lost 4 bases, J lost 4 bases, and 5 bases stayed unmatched. The CDR3 loop reads CASSTTGQGYEQYF. The DNA for the CDR3 is TGTGCCAGTAGTACCACGGGACAGGGTTACGAGCAGTACTTC. The full variable domain, with the rest looked up from reference TRBV19 and TRBJ2-7, is DGGITQSPKYLFRKEGQNVTLSCEQNLNHDAMYWYRQDPGQGLRLIYYSQIVNDFQKGDIAEGYSVSREKKESFPLTVTSAQKNPTAFYLCASSTTGQGYEQYFGPGTRLTVT.

CDR3 DNA: TGTGCCAGTAGTATGGGGGTGGGTACGAACACTGAAGCTTTCTTT. Translated: CASSMGVGTNTEAFF. This chain joins TRBV19 and TRBJ1-1, with D possibly TRBD1 on 5 matching bases. Trimming took off 3 bases at V and 1 base at J, with 12 bases between the two ends. The CDR3 is made up of 15 amino acids. The germline gives CDR1 LNHDA, CDR2 SQIVND (reference sequence).

Points on this clone: This CDR3 fails to terminate in the conserved phenylalanine or tryptophan, so it likely reflects a read error. The limits of the CDR3 on the DNA are not certain, so only TCRdb's listed CDR3 is given. This rearrangement joins TRBV6-4 to TRBJ1-2. Looked up from germline, CDR1 is MRHNA and CDR2 is SNTAGT. The CDR3 spans 12 residues, counting both ends. CDR3 amino acids: CARNSGGGGDTS.

The chain is built from TRBV12-5 and TRBJ1-3; 9 nucleotides align to TRBD1. Trimming removed 0 bases from V and 4 bases from J; junction bases left unmatched: 13. Germline V gene sequence: CDR1 LGHNT, CDR2 FRNRAP. CDR3 size: 19 residues. The CDR3 coding sequence is TGTGCTAGTGGTTTGGTACTGGCAGGACAGGGGATGTTCGGAAACACCATATATTTT. Translated: CASGLVLAGQGMFGNTIYF.

V usage is TRBV6-5 and J usage is TRBJ2-7; a weak D match, TRBD1 (6 bases). CDR1 MNHEY and CDR2 SVGAGI come from the germline V gene. Between the trimmed V and J ends, which lost 4 bases and 7 bases, there was a span of 20 bases. This CDR3 is built from 15 residues. This CDR3 is CASSLKTGARGEQYF. In nucleotides, the CDR3 is TGTGCCAGCAGTTTGAAGACAGGCGCGAGGGGTGAGCAGTACTTC.

The rearrangement uses TRBV5-1 and TRBJ2-5; 7 positions agree with TRBD1. Trimming took 3 bases from V and 0 from J; bases not matched to a gene: 5. This CDR3 has 15 residues. CDR1 is SGHRS, CDR2 YFSETQ, per germline. CDR3 sequence reads: CASSWGTANQETQYF. Here the CDR3 DNA reads TGCGCCAGCAGCTGGGGGACAGCCAACCAAGAGACCCAGTACTTC.

The chain carries TRBV19 and TRBJ2-1; D is possibly TRBD2 (5 bases). The CDR3 spans 14 residues. V lost 6 bases to trimming and J lost 3 bases, with 12 bases between them. Germline CDR1 reads LNHDA; CDR2 reads SQIVND (reference sequence). CDR3 DNA sequence: TGTGCCAGTAGCTACGGGGATCGCTACAATGAGCAGTTCTTC. This encodes CASSYGDRYNEQFF.

The chain links TRBV7-9 to TRBJ1-3; D gene unclear. V was clipped by 5 bases and J by 2 bases, with 1 base between them. CDR1 and CDR2 (germline): SEHNR, FQNEAQ (reference sequence). This CDR3 region has 11 residues. The CDR3 DNA follows: TGTGCCAGCAGCCCTGGAAACACCATATATTTT. Protein sequence: CASSPGNTIYF.

The chain uses TRBV7-2 and TRBJ1-4; D is uncertain. The CDR3 sequence is 16 residues long. The V gene's germline CDR1 is SGHTA and CDR2 FQGNSA. V dropped 2 bases and J dropped 8 bases, with 18 bases sitting between them. This CDR3 reads CASSLTYSPLPEKLFF. The CDR3 bases are TGTGCCAGCAGCTTAACATATTCCCCTTTACCGGAAAAACTGTTTTTT.

This chain uses TRBV19 with TRBJ1-6, with no clear D. This CDR3 spans 15 amino acids. The V end was cut by 1 base, the J end by 7 bases, with 11 bases between. CDR1 LNHDA and CDR2 SQIVND come from the germline V gene (reference sequence). In DNA, the CDR3 is TGTGCCAGTAGTATAGTAGGCAGGAAGAATTCACCCCTCCACTTT. It encodes CASSIVGRKNSPLHF.